One and the same sample provided the 20 T cell receptor beta chains below, sequenced in a study of T-cell memory formation after mild COVID-19. Via MiXCR, TCRdb re-called the 5' RACE reads, giving one row per CDR3 protein. Among roughly 250,000 distinct CDR3 sequences listed, 16% were seen once. The specimen sequenced was PBMCs or a T cell subset sorted from them (not recorded which). All receptors come from a man between 18 and 35 years old who had mild COVID-19 (a few samples of this study predate the infection). Cell type and time point are not known.

This clonotype was observed a single time. One end of the junction fails to match germline, which may point to a read error. This rearrangement joins TRBV4-2 to TRBJ2-4, with D possibly being TRBD1 (5 bases). The CDR3 sequence is 16 residues long. The germline gives CDR1 LGHNA, CDR2 YNFKEQ. DNA of the CDR3: TGTGACAGCAGCCAACGACAGCTTTCGGCCAAGCACATTCAGTACTTC. Translated: CDSSQRQLSAKHIQYF.

This clonotype occurred many times. The gene calls are TRBV28 and TRBJ2-7; the D call may be TRBD1 or TRBD2 (7 bases each). CDR3 size: 16 residues. Trimming pared 5 bases from V and 0 bases from J, leaving 17 bases between. Germline V CDR1 and CDR2: MDHEN, SYDVKM. In DNA, the CDR3 is TGTGCCAGCAGTCCAGGGGGGGGGGACGGCTCCTACGAGCAGTACGTC. Translation: CASSPGGGDGSYEQYV.

This clonotype was counted only a few times. The chain carries TRBV20-1 and TRBJ2-5; D remains ambiguous. The CDR3 loop spans 13 amino acids. Germline V lookup: CDR1 DFQATT, CDR2 SNEGSKA (reference sequence). V was shortened by 0 bases and J by 1 base, with 6 bases between the two germline ends. This chain's CDR3 is CSARDPGQETQYF. The CDR3 DNA follows: TGCAGTGCTAGAGATCCCGGCCAAGAGACCCAGTACTTC.

This clonotype was detected a few times. The V gene is TRBV4-2, the J gene TRBJ2-7, with a tentative D call TRBD2 (6 bases). The CDR3 spans 14 residues. Germline CDR1 and CDR2: LGHNA and YNFKEQ. The V and J ends lost 3 bases and 7 bases respectively, with 16 bases between them. In DNA, the CDR3 is TGTGCCAGCAGCCAGGAGGGACCATCTAATGAGCAGTACTTC. Translation: CASSQEGPSNEQYF.

Here the CDR3 DNA reads TGTGCCAGCAGTGAAGCAGGGTCGGGCAATCAGCCCCAGCATTTT. It is translated as CASSEAGSGNQPQHF. This chain uses TRBV6-1 with TRBJ1-5; D is unresolved. This CDR3 region has 15 residues. Trimming left V 0 bases short and J 2 bases short, with 8 bases between. Looked up from germline, CDR1 is MNHNS and CDR2 is SASEGT.

This clonotype turned up a few times. J is TRBJ2-3 and V is TRBV11-2, with a tentative D call TRBD2 (6 bases). The CDR3 loop spans 14 amino acids. Germline loops: CDR1 SGHAT, CDR2 FQNNGV. The V end lost 4 bases, the J end lost 2 bases, and 10 bases lay between the germline ends. The CDR3 here is CASSSGSNTDTQYF. Written as DNA, the CDR3 is TGTGCCAGCAGCTCCGGGAGCAACACAGATACGCAGTATTTT.

The chain uses TRBV6-2 or TRBV6-3 and TRBJ2-5, with 7 bases fitting TRBD2. With 2 bases clipped from V and 0 bases from J, the junction kept 6 bases outside the gene matches. Per the germline V gene, CDR1 is MNHEY and CDR2 is SVGEGT. The CDR3 totals 16 residues. CDR3 DNA: TGTGCCAGCAGTTACCGGACTAGGGAGTACCAAGAGACCCAGTACTTC. Protein product: CASSYRTREYQETQYF.

This clonotype showed up just a few times. J is TRBJ2-3 and V is TRBV4-3; D tentatively reads TRBD1 or TRBD2 (5 bases each). The CDR3 length is 14 residues. Germline CDR1 reads LGHNA; CDR2 reads YSLEER. The ends were cut back, 1 base at V and 2 bases at J, with 7 bases in the middle. The CDR3 DNA sequence: TGCGCCAGCAGCCAAGCGGGGACCACAGATACGCAGTATTTT. Translated, it gives CASSQAGTTDTQYF.

Turning to this clonotype: Germline and junction disagree at one end, which may indicate a read error. The rearrangement links TRBV7-9 to TRBJ2-1; D is undetermined. The CDR3 has 15 residues. Germline CDR1 is SEHNR and CDR2 is FQNEAQ (reference sequence). CDR3 residues: CASSYPTLPRYEEFF. The DNA of the CDR3 is TGTGCCAGCAGCTATCCTACCCTACCCCGATATGAGGAGTTCTTC.

The rearrangement joins TRBV7-2 to TRBJ2-1, with TRBD1 matching over 8 bases. The CDR3 contains 15 residues. Germline values: CDR1 SGHTA, CDR2 FQGNSA. Trimming at V came to 6 bases and at J to 6 bases, leaving 10 bases not matched to a gene. CDR3 protein: CASSGRQGPSNEQFF. The CDR3 DNA is TGTGCCAGCAGTGGAAGACAGGGGCCGAGCAATGAGCAGTTCTTC. Based on the CDR3 plus reference TRBV7-2 and TRBJ2-1, the full variable domain is GAGVSQSPSNKVTEKGKDVELRCDPISGHTALYWYRQSLGQGLEFLIYFQGNSAPDKSGLPSDRFSAERTGGSVSTLTIQRTQQEDSAVYLCASSGRQGPSNEQFFGPGTRLTVL.

This clonotype was found a few times. V usage is TRBV5-4 and J usage is TRBJ2-5, with 8 positions matching TRBD2. Germline V gene data show CDR1 as SGHNT and CDR2 as YYREEE (reference sequence). This CDR3 spans 16 amino acids. V shed 1 base, J shed 1 base, and the junction held 6 bases outside the gene matches. The CDR3, as DNA: TGTGCCAGCAGCTTGAAGTCTAGCGGGCCCCAAGAGACCCAGTACTTC. It encodes CASSLKSSGPQETQYF.

This clonotype occurred a few times. Written as DNA, the CDR3 is TGTGCCAGCAGCTTGGGGCGGGGGGGCCCCGGAGGGCAGTTCTTC. Translation: CASSLGRGGPGGQFF. The chain carries TRBV7-9 and TRBJ2-1; 9 bases agree with TRBD2. This CDR3 spans 15 amino acids. Trimming at V came to 3 bases and at J to 12 bases, leaving 12 bases not matched to a gene. Germline-derived CDR1 and CDR2 are SEHNR and FQNEAQ (reference sequence).

This clonotype came up many times. The CDR3 DNA sequence: TGCGCCAGCAGCCAAGACGAGGGGATTATGACGGGCTCCAAGGGGCAGTTCTTC. Translating it yields CASSQDEGIMTGSKGQFF. This chain links TRBV4-1 with TRBJ2-1; possibly TRBD1 or TRBD2 for D (5 bases each). This CDR3 comprises 18 residues. Germline CDR1 MGHRA, CDR2 YSYEKL. Trimming removed 0 bases at V and 12 bases at J, with 27 bases between.

V and J are TRBV12-3 or TRBV12-4 and TRBJ2-1; possible D gene TRBD1, 6 bases. This CDR3 contains 16 residues. The V end was cut by 6 bases, the J end by 4 bases, with 19 bases between. This CDR3 reads CASSSYRESRYNEQFF. CDR3 coding DNA: TGTGCCAGCAGCTCATACAGGGAAAGTCGGTACAATGAGCAGTTCTTC.

The sample holds a few counts of this clonotype. The CDR3 nucleotides are TGCAGTGCTGCAAAGACCCTACAAGAGACCCAGTACTTC. Translation gives CSAAKTLQETQYF. V usage is TRBV20-1 and J usage is TRBJ2-5; D ambiguous. This CDR3 spans 13 amino acids. Trimming pared 5 bases from V and 2 bases from J, leaving 12 bases between. Germline V lookup: CDR1 DFQATT, CDR2 SNEGSKA (reference sequence).

The chain joins TRBV20-1 to TRBJ2-4; D uncertain. The CDR3 is 13 amino acids. CDR1 is DFQATT, CDR2 SNEGSKA, per germline (reference sequence). V shed 3 bases and J shed 4 bases, with 10 bases lying between them. CDR3 sequence reads: CSARVQTKNIQYF. CDR3 in DNA: TGCAGTGCTAGGGTACAAACGAAAAACATTCAGTACTTC.

This rearrangement joins TRBV7-9 to TRBJ2-1, with TRBD2 matching over 8 bases. J gave up 13 bases and V 5 bases, and 7 bases lay outside the gene matches. In germline, CDR1 is SEHNR, CDR2 FQNEAQ (reference sequence). The CDR3 consists of 12 residues. CDR3 loop: CASSLRGVFQFF. In nucleotides, the CDR3 is TGTGCCAGCAGCCTGCGGGGGGTCTTTCAGTTCTTC.

This clonotype has just one count. This rearrangement joins TRBV6-5 to TRBJ1-2; D gene ambiguous. Per the germline V gene, CDR1 is MNHEY and CDR2 is SVGAGI. V was shortened by 5 bases and J by 6 bases, with 13 bases between the two germline ends. CDR3 length equals 13 residues. CDR3 sequence reads: CASSPYGRDGYTF. The CDR3 DNA reads TGTGCCAGCAGTCCCTATGGGCGGGATGGCTACACCTTC.

The chain has TRBV6-6 and TRBJ1-5, with TRBD1 as a possible D gene (6 bases). The germline V and J ends were trimmed by 7 bases and 5 bases, with 18 bases remaining between them. The CDR3 sequence is 15 residues long. Germline assignment: CDR1 MNHNY and CDR2 SVGAGI (reference sequence). The CDR3: CASTRLDSRDQPQHF. DNA for the CDR3: TGTGCCAGCACCCGACTGGACAGTCGCGATCAGCCCCAGCATTTT.

As DNA, the CDR3 is TGTGCCAGCAGTTACGGACTAGACACAGATACGCAGTATTTT. Its translation: CASSYGLDTDTQYF. The V call is TRBV6-6, the J call TRBJ2-3, with 7 bases aligning to TRBD2. Germline lookup yields CDR1 MNHNY and CDR2 SVGAGI (reference sequence). Unmatched junction bases numbered 1, after V lost 2 bases and J lost 2 bases. CDR3 length: 14 residues.